Shown below are 22 T cell receptor beta chains from a single sample sequenced in a study of blood T cell repertoires in COVID-19. Using immunoSEQ multiplex PCR, the repertoire was profiled, and TCRdb retains in-frame clones only, with some absent. The table includes about 100,000 clones, over 65% detected once. Sequencing used peripheral blood. The receptor set was obtained from a human donor in a cohort sampled during active COVID-19.

The chain employs TRBV12-3 or TRBV12-4 and TRBJ1-1; 8 nucleotides match TRBD1. The CDR3 loop spans 13 amino acids. J gave up 5 bases and V 9 bases, and 8 bases lay outside the gene matches. The CDR3 is CASTQGAGTEAFF. CDR3 coding DNA: TGTGCCAGTACGCAGGGGGCGGGAACTGAAGCTTTCTTT.

A remark on this clone: Other DNA sequences in this specimen translate into the identical CDR3. The chain employs TRBV10-3 and TRBJ1-2, with TRBD1 identical over 8 bases. This CDR3 spans 14 amino acids. Germline lookup yields CDR1 ENHRY and CDR2 SYGVKD. V lost 2 bases to trimming and J lost 2 bases; unmatched junction nucleotides: 1. CDR3 in DNA: TGTGCCATCAGTGAGGGACAGGGCAACTATGGCTACACCTTC. Translated, it gives CAISEGQGNYGYTF.

This clone turned up a few times. The chain links TRBV7-2 to TRBJ1-1, with 11 bases aligning to TRBD1. Trimming at V came to 4 bases and at J to 4 bases, leaving 5 bases not matched to a gene. Per germline, CDR1 SGHTA and CDR2 FQGNSA. The CDR3 has 15 amino acids. CDR3 loop: CASSWTGGVGTEAFF. The CDR3, as DNA: TGTGCCAGCAGCTGGACAGGGGGCGTTGGCACTGAAGCTTTCTTT.

V gene TRBV19 combines with J gene TRBJ1-5, with TRBD1 matching 8 bases. Germline-derived CDR1 and CDR2 are LNHDA and SQIVND (reference sequence). The V segment lost 3 bases and the J segment 5 bases; nucleotides outside the gene matches: 9. The CDR3 has 16 residues. CDR3 bases: TGTGCCAGTAGTATGGGGACAGGTAGTAAGTATCAGCCCCAGCATTTT. Translating gives CASSMGTGSKYQPQHF.

The V call is TRBV7-9, the J call TRBJ1-6; possible D gene TRBD1, 5 bases. The germline CDR1 and CDR2 sequences are SEHNR and FQNEAQ (reference sequence). The CDR3 sequence is 14 residues long. V was clipped by 4 bases and J by 10 bases, with 14 bases between them. DNA for the CDR3: TGTGCCAGCAGCTCAACAGCAGGGTGGTCACCCCTCCACTTT. Translated, it gives CASSSTAGWSPLHF.

The chain combines TRBV9 with TRBJ2-5; 9 nucleotides line up with TRBD2. The CDR3 runs 16 residues. Germline CDR1 reads SGDLS; CDR2 reads YYNGEE. After removal of 0 bases from V and 5 bases from J, the junction contained 8 bases not matched to a gene. The CDR3 DNA is TGTGCCAGCAGCGTAGGGGTAGCGGGGGTTGGGGAGACCCAGTACTTC. Translating gives CASSVGVAGVGETQYF.

The chain carries TRBV2 and TRBJ2-7; the match to TRBD1 covers 8 bases. Unmatched junction bases numbered 6, after V lost 6 bases and J lost 5 bases. Germline CDR1 and CDR2: SNHLY and FYNNEI. The CDR3 sequence is 13 residues long. This CDR3 is CASRATGVHEQYF. The CDR3 coding sequence is TGTGCCAGCAGAGCGACAGGGGTCCACGAGCAGTACTTC.

CDR3 bases: TGTGCCAGCAGCTCACGACAGGCCCAGCAAGGGTCACCCCTCCACTTT. Its translation is CASSSRQAQQGSPLHF. The V and J genes are TRBV7-8 and TRBJ1-6, with a possible D match to TRBD1 (6 bases). The CDR3 is 16 amino acids. V dropped 4 bases and J dropped 10 bases, with 20 bases sitting between them. The germline V gene has CDR1 SGHVS and CDR2 FQNEAQ.

This chain uses TRBV10-2 with TRBJ2-3, with 8 bases matching TRBD2. Germline V gene sequence: CDR1 WSHSY, CDR2 SAAADI. The V segment lost 11 bases and the J segment 0 bases; nucleotides outside the gene matches: 7. The CDR3 contains 14 residues. The CDR3 is CAGYSGASTDTQYF. DNA of the CDR3: TGCGCCGGCTATAGCGGGGCAAGCACAGATACGCAGTATTTT.

This chain uses TRBV18 with TRBJ2-7; the D gene is possibly TRBD1 (5 bases). The CDR3 consists of 12 residues. Looked up from germline, CDR1 is KGHSH and CDR2 is LQKENI. V lost 6 bases, J lost 1 base, and 7 bases lay in between. The DNA for the CDR3 is TGTGCCAGCTCGGGGCTGTCCTACGAGCAGTACTTC. It yields the protein CASSGLSYEQYF.

This clone was detected a few times. This sequence joins TRBV3-1 (or the pseudogene TRBV3-2) and TRBJ2-2, with 7 bases identical to TRBD1. With 4 bases clipped from V and 6 bases from J, the junction kept 8 bases outside the gene matches. The germline V gene encodes CDR1 LGHDT and CDR2 YNNKEL (reference sequence). The CDR3 sequence is 15 residues long. The CDR3 protein is CASSPPGQVPGELFF. The CDR3 region has the DNA TGTGCCAGCAGCCCTCCCGGACAGGTTCCCGGGGAGCTGTTTTTT.

The V and J genes are TRBV6-7 and TRBJ2-7, with TRBD2 matching 8 bases. TRBV6-7 is an open reading frame whose function is uncertain. CDR3 length: 15 residues. With 7 bases clipped from V and 0 bases from J, the junction kept 8 bases outside the gene matches. CDR3 coding DNA: TGTGCCAGCAAAGGCGGGGGGCCGCGCTCCTACGAGCAGTACTTC. Protein sequence: CASKGGGPRSYEQYF.

CDR3 nucleotides: TGTGCCAGCAGCTTAGCATCAGGGTTTCAGCCCCAGCATTTT. Amino acid sequence: CASSLASGFQPQHF. V usage is TRBV7-9 and J usage is TRBJ1-5; possibly TRBD1 for D (5 bases). The V gene's germline CDR1 is SEHNR and CDR2 FQNEAQ (reference sequence). The CDR3 is made up of 14 amino acids. V was shortened by 0 bases and J by 6 bases, with 9 bases between the two germline ends.

The rearrangement links TRBV2 to TRBJ2-2; TRBD2 matches at 9 bases. This CDR3 has 15 residues. Per the germline V gene, CDR1 is SNHLY and CDR2 is FYNNEI. Germline trimming cut 5 bases from V and 1 base from J; bases unmatched to any gene: 2. The CDR3 nucleotides read TGTGCCAGCAGTCTAGCGGGACAGAACACCGGGGAGCTGTTTTTT. Translation gives CASSLAGQNTGELFF.

The rearrangement joins TRBV2 to TRBJ2-7, with 8 bases matching TRBD1. There are 14 residues in the CDR3. V trimming: 1 base; J trimming: 4 bases; junction bases outside the gene matches: 3. The germline CDR1 and CDR2 sequences are SNHLY and FYNNEI. Here the CDR3 DNA reads TGTGCCAGCAGTGAAGATCACAGGGGGTACGAGCAGTACTTC. This encodes CASSEDHRGYEQYF.

This chain joins TRBV29-1 and TRBJ2-1; 11 positions agree with TRBD2. The V segment lost 7 bases and the J segment 8 bases; nucleotides outside the gene matches: 7. This CDR3 has 13 amino acids. Looked up from germline, CDR1 is SQVTM and CDR2 is ANQGSEA. This CDR3 reads CSGSGGARDEQFF. In nucleotides, the CDR3 is TGCAGCGGTAGCGGGGGGGCCAGGGATGAGCAGTTCTTC.

The gene calls are TRBV3-1 (or the pseudogene TRBV3-2) and TRBJ1-1; no definite D call. CDR1 LGHDT and CDR2 YNNKEL come from the germline V gene (reference sequence). V lost 0 bases and J 1 base, leaving 9 bases between the germline ends. This CDR3 is built from 15 residues. Written as DNA, the CDR3 is TGTGCCAGCAGCCAAGACGGGGTCGCGAACACTGAAGCTTTCTTT. This encodes CASSQDGVANTEAFF.

In its sample, this clone was seen a few times. This chain links TRBV5-1 with TRBJ2-3; 9 bases align to TRBD2. The J segment lost 2 bases and the V segment lost 0 bases, leaving 16 bases of the junction unmatched. CDR1 and CDR2 (germline): SGHRS, YFSETQ. This CDR3 is 20 amino acids long. Written as DNA, the CDR3 is TGCGCCAGCAGCTTGGTGTCGTTAAGAGCGGGAGGAAAGACCACAGATACGCAGTATTTT. Amino acids: CASSLVSLRAGGKTTDTQYF.

The gene calls are TRBV18 and TRBJ2-7, with D unresolved. The germline V gene encodes CDR1 KGHSH and CDR2 LQKENI. Trimming took 3 bases from V and 1 from J, leaving 4 bases between them. This CDR3 spans 12 amino acids. In DNA, the CDR3 is TGTGCCAGCTCACCCGGGTCCTACGAGCAGTACTTC. Translated: CASSPGSYEQYF.

CDR3 DNA sequence: TGTGCCAGCAGTGAAAATGGGCTTTTAATGTATGGCTACACCTTC. It yields the protein CASSENGLLMYGYTF. The chain has TRBV6-1 and TRBJ1-2; D is uncertain. The CDR3 is 15 amino acids. Germline CDR1 and CDR2: MNHNS and SASEGT. V lost 2 bases and J lost 5, with 15 bases in between.

The chain recombines TRBV11-3 with TRBJ2-1; D gene ambiguous. Between the trimmed V and J ends, which lost 1 base and 6 bases, there was a span of 7 bases. CDR3 length: 13 residues. Germline CDR1 reads SGHNT; CDR2 reads YENEEA. CDR3 DNA sequence: TGTGCCAGCAGCTTAGCCCGTGTCAATGAGCAGTTCTTC. This sequence encodes CASSLARVNEQFF.

The chain uses TRBV9 and TRBJ2-5, with TRBD1 matching over 8 bases. The CDR3 is 14 residues long. Germline V gene sequence: CDR1 SGDLS, CDR2 YYNGEE. J gave up 5 bases and V 4 bases, and 7 bases lay outside the gene matches. The CDR3 loop is CASSKTGDAETQYF. CDR3 sequence (DNA): TGTGCCAGCAGCAAGACAGGGGATGCGGAGACCCAGTACTTC.